Below, one T cell receptor (beta chain) is given with its context. Its antigen is as yet unknown. This entry comes from a study of shared clonotypes between healthy human individuals. The study, taken as a whole, reports: Sampling used blood alone; tissue repertoires probably differ. Larger richness was generally estimated for naive than memory subsets.

V was pared by 5 bases and J by 0 bases, with 10 bases of the junction left unmatched. Germline assignment: CDR1 LNHDA and CDR2 SQIVND (reference sequence). The CDR3 is 18 amino acids. Samples underwent the assay at deep level. Only in-frame clones appear in the TCRdb table, and some are missing; sequencing was by immunoSEQ multiplex PCR. This sample has approximately 1.5 million clones, with approximately 98% found just once. This receptor was identified in a man younger than 40 in good health. The sample comprised naive CD4+ T cells sorted from blood. Noted subset: CD45RA+ positively selected. The V call is TRBV19, the J call TRBJ2-6; 7 bases are shared with TRBD2. The CDR3, as DNA: TGTGCCAGTAGTGCGGCAGGGCGGGGGAACTCTGGGGCCAACGTCCTGACTTTC. It yields the protein CASSAAGRGNSGANVLTF. Drawing the rest from reference TRBV19 and TRBJ2-6, the complete variable domain is DGGITQSPKYLFRKEGQNVTLSCEQNLNHDAMYWYRQDPGQGLRLIYYSQIVNDFQKGDIAEGYSVSREKKESFPLTVTSAQKNPTAFYLCASSAAGRGNSGANVLTFGAGSRLTVL.